Each of the 19 T cell receptor beta chains below was sequenced from the same sample in a study of T cell repertoires in cytomegalovirus infection. From the reads, TCRdb called clonotypes with MiXCR, one entry per CDR3 protein. The sample lists about 69,000 distinct CDR3 sequences, about 30% occurring once. These receptors' antigens are unknown. The material was CD8+ T cells from cultured PBMCs, obtained from culture after CMV antigen stimulation. The origin of the receptors is a human donor in good health (CMV status not recorded). Some clones in this sample may be carry-over from other donors' samples.

The CDR3: CASSPTSAASNTIYF. As DNA, the CDR3 is TGTGCCAGCAGCCCGACGAGTGCAGCCTCAAACACCATATATTTT. This rearrangement joins TRBV3-1 to TRBJ1-3, with D unresolved. Trimming shortened V by 4 bases and J by 6 bases, and 16 bases separated the two germline ends. This CDR3 comprises 15 residues. CDR1 is LGHDT, CDR2 YNNKEL, per germline (reference sequence).

There are a few counts of this clonotype. CDR3 DNA sequence: TGTGCCAGCAGCCCCGGACTAGCGGGAGGGGATACGCAGTATTTT. As protein: CASSPGLAGGDTQYF. The rearrangement joins TRBV7-3 to TRBJ2-3; TRBD2 matches at 15 bases. Germline CDR1 and CDR2: SGHTA and FQGTGA. This CDR3 region has 15 residues. V shed 5 bases and J 6 bases; nucleotides not matched to a gene: 3.

This chain links TRBV5-6 with TRBJ1-1, with D possibly TRBD1 on 6 matching bases. Germline CDR1 is SGHDT and CDR2 is YYEEEE. The CDR3 has 14 residues. V lost 2 bases to trimming and J lost 5 bases, with 13 bases between them. The CDR3 DNA reads TGTGCCAGCAGCTTATTAGACAGGATTACTGAAGCTTTCTTT. Its translation is CASSLLDRITEAFF.

This chain connects TRBV6-2 or TRBV6-3 to TRBJ2-7; D tentatively fits TRBD1 or TRBD2 (5 bases each). The CDR3 loop spans 12 amino acids. The germline gives CDR1 MNHEY, CDR2 SVGEGT. With 6 bases removed from V and 3 bases from J, the gap between germline ends came to 9 bases. The CDR3, as DNA: TGTGCCAGCAGCAGGGACCTCTACGAGCAGTACTTC. The encoded protein is CASSRDLYEQYF.

V is TRBV5-5 and J is TRBJ2-7, with D perhaps matching TRBD1 or TRBD2 (5 bases each). CDR3 size: 14 residues. Deletions cut 0 bases from V and 5 bases from J, with 12 bases between. Germline assignment: CDR1 SGHKS and CDR2 YYEKEE (reference sequence). CDR3 coding DNA: TGTGCCAGCAGCTTGGCAGGCAGGGACGACGAGCAGTACTTC. It translates to CASSLAGRDDEQYF.

The V call is TRBV20-1, the J call TRBJ1-1; D is unclear. Germline assignment: CDR1 DFQATT and CDR2 SNEGSKA (reference sequence). Trimming took 0 bases from V and 5 from J, leaving 22 bases between them. The CDR3 runs 17 residues. The CDR3 spells CSARDLNNKGRGTEAFF. In DNA, the CDR3 is TGCAGTGCTAGAGATCTTAATAATAAGGGAAGAGGGACTGAAGCTTTCTTT.

In regard to this clonotype: The germline gene is not matched at one end of the junction; a read error may be the cause. The chain has TRBV7-9 and TRBJ1-5; 12 bases match TRBD1. Germline V gene lookup returns CDR1 SEHNR and CDR2 FQNEAQ (reference sequence). The CDR3 loop spans 15 amino acids. CDR3 DNA sequence: TGTGCCAACAGCTTAGGGACAGGGGGCCGCCAGCCCCAGCATTTT. Protein product: CANSLGTGGRQPQHF.

The V and J genes are TRBV29-1 and TRBJ2-7, with a possible D match to TRBD1 (6 bases). The length of the CDR3 is 16 residues. Germline CDR1 is SQVTM and CDR2 is ANQGSEA. The V and J ends lost 2 bases and 2 bases respectively, with 19 bases between them. CDR3 protein: CSVEFGETGETYEQYF. The CDR3 DNA follows: TGCAGCGTTGAATTTGGTGAGACAGGCGAAACCTACGAGCAGTACTTC.

This clonotype showed up many times. The V and J genes are TRBV24-1 and TRBJ2-1; 11 nucleotides line up with TRBD1. CDR3 size: 22 residues. From germline, CDR1 is KGHDR and CDR2 SFDVKD. V lost 4 bases to trimming and J lost 3 bases; unmatched junction nucleotides: 22. The CDR3 is CATSDADRGRLMGLGYYNEQFF. The CDR3 DNA sequence: TGTGCCACCAGTGACGCGGACAGGGGGCGGCTAATGGGTCTCGGCTACTACAATGAGCAGTTCTTC.

The chain employs TRBV4-1 and TRBJ2-1; D is undetermined. Trimming pared 1 base from V and 10 bases from J, leaving 11 bases between. The germline CDR1 and CDR2 sequences are MGHRA and YSYEKL. CDR3 length: 13 residues. The CDR3 coding sequence is TGCGCCAGCAGCCAAGGCGACCCATCCGAGCAGTTCTTC. This codes for CASSQGDPSEQFF.

This clonotype occurred a few times. The chain carries TRBV15 and TRBJ2-2; 7 bases are shared with TRBD2. The trim removed 9 bases at V and 4 bases at J, leaving 8 bases unmatched. The CDR3 runs to 14 residues. CDR1 and CDR2 (germline): LNHNV, YYDKDF (reference sequence). CDR3 protein: CATRQGGATGELFF. CDR3 coding DNA: TGTGCCACTAGGCAGGGAGGGGCCACCGGGGAGCTGTTTTTT.

This clonotype was detected once. The chain joins TRBV15 to TRBJ2-1; the match to TRBD2 covers 10 bases. Trimming cost V 0 bases and J 9 bases; bases outside gene matches: 11. CDR3 length: 17 amino acids. The germline gives CDR1 LNHNV, CDR2 YYDKDF (reference sequence). The CDR3 protein is CATSREIQRGGLGEQFF. The CDR3 DNA is TGTGCCACCAGCAGAGAAATTCAGCGGGGGGGCCTGGGTGAGCAGTTCTTC.

Ten or more counts support this clonotype. This chain joins TRBV24-1 and TRBJ1-5, with 7 bases that match TRBD1. The V gene's germline CDR1 is KGHDR and CDR2 SFDVKD. The V segment lost 7 bases and the J segment 11 bases; nucleotides outside the gene matches: 13. The CDR3 spans 14 residues. The CDR3 DNA reads TGTGCCACCAGCCCCACAGGGGACTACGTGGCCCAGCATTTT. Translated, it gives CATSPTGDYVAQHF.

This clonotype was counted between two and nine times. This rearrangement joins TRBV7-9 to TRBJ1-1, with D unclear. The V gene's germline CDR1 is SEHNR and CDR2 FQNEAQ (reference sequence). The CDR3 runs to 12 residues. V was pared by 3 bases and J by 4 bases, with 6 bases between. As DNA, the CDR3 is TGTGCCAGCAGCTTCAGCGGCACTGAAGCTTTCTTT. It yields the protein CASSFSGTEAFF.

The gene calls are TRBV4-3 and TRBJ2-1; 8 bases match TRBD2. Germline V gene lookup returns CDR1 LGHNA and CDR2 YSLEER. CDR3 size: 15 residues. J was trimmed by 3 bases and V by 1 base; bases with no gene match: 2. The CDR3 here is CASSQARGGYNEQFF. CDR3 in DNA: TGCGCCAGCAGCCAAGCCCGGGGGGGCTACAATGAGCAGTTCTTC.

This clonotype was recorded many times. This chain links TRBV9 with TRBJ2-3; D is unclear. Germline CDR1 and CDR2: SGDLS and YYNGEE. The CDR3 consists of 16 residues. The germline V and J ends were trimmed by 0 bases and 2 bases, with 13 bases remaining between them. The CDR3 loop is CASSVDGRDTTDTQYF. CDR3 in DNA: TGTGCCAGCAGCGTAGATGGGCGTGACACCACAGATACGCAGTATTTT.

Comment on this clonotype: A much larger clone lies one base from this, so it may be a read error. Without the conserved terminal phenylalanine or tryptophan, this CDR3 likely stems from a read error. The V call is TRBV9, the J call TRBJ2-5; 10 bases agree with TRBD2. The germline CDR1 and CDR2 sequences are SGDLS and YYNGEE. The CDR3 is made up of 15 amino acids. Trimming took 0 bases from V and 2 from J; bases not matched to a gene: 1. The CDR3, as DNA: TGTGCCAGCAGCGTAGCTAGCGGGGGTCAAGAGACCCAGTACATC. It encodes CASSVASGGQETQYI.

The chain uses TRBV12-3 or TRBV12-4 and TRBJ2-5; 9 bases are shared with TRBD1. With 7 bases clipped from V and 5 bases from J, the junction kept 11 bases outside the gene matches. The CDR3 is 15 amino acids. The CDR3 sequence is CASKATGGYGETQYF. CDR3 DNA: TGTGCCAGCAAAGCTACAGGGGGCTATGGGGAGACCCAGTACTTC.

This clonotype appeared a few times. The gene calls are TRBV9 and TRBJ2-1; 12 positions agree with TRBD2. Trimming took 3 bases from V and 2 from J; bases not matched to a gene: 6. There are 17 residues in the CDR3. The germline V gene has CDR1 SGDLS and CDR2 YYNGEE. This chain's CDR3 is CASSGTLAGGPYNEQFF. The CDR3 region has the DNA TGTGCCAGCAGCGGAACACTAGCGGGAGGCCCCTACAATGAGCAGTTCTTC.